This T cell receptor (beta chain) is drawn from a study of blood T cell repertoires in COVID-19. Generated by immunoSEQ multiplex PCR, the TCRdb table keeps only in-frame clones and is missing some. This table has about 52,000 clones, around nine tenths appearing once. Germline V CDR1 and CDR2: SGHTA, FQGNSA. The V end was cut by 6 bases, the J end by 6 bases, with 19 bases between. CDR3 length equals 15 residues. The chain has TRBV7-2 and TRBJ2-3; possible D gene TRBD1, 6 bases. The receptor comes from a man older than 75 with active or convalescent COVID-19. What was sequenced was peripheral blood. This CDR3 is CASRRGLGIWDTQYF. CDR3 DNA sequence: TGTGCCAGCAGGAGGGGGTTAGGGATCTGGGATACGCAGTATTTT.